The 10 T cell receptor beta chains listed next were all sequenced from one sample in a study of post-analysis software for immune sequencing data. Unique molecular identifiers were carried by the TCR beta cDNA libraries. TCRdb re-called the PCR reads through MiXCR, storing one row per CDR3 protein. The sample records about 160,000 distinct CDR3 sequences, around 36% being singletons. The sample was blood, taken after autologous hematopoietic stem cell transplantation. The receptors shown here come from a girl aged 10-17 years with multiple sclerosis.

This clonotype was counted a few times. The gene calls are TRBV20-1 and TRBJ2-7; D might be TRBD1 or TRBD2, each matching 6 bases. The CDR3 sequence is 15 residues long. Trimming took off 0 bases at V and 4 bases at J, with 16 bases between the two ends. Per the germline V gene, CDR1 is DFQATT and CDR2 is SNEGSKA (reference sequence). CDR3 nucleotide sequence: TGCAGTGCTAGAGATTCGAGGCCGGGGGCTTACGAGCAGTACTTC. It is translated as CSARDSRPGAYEQYF.

A few counts support this clonotype. This sequence joins TRBV27 and TRBJ1-5, with a tentative D call TRBD1 (5 bases). The CDR3 runs 15 residues. Germline-derived CDR1 and CDR2 are MNHEY and SMNVEV (reference sequence). Trimming pared 2 bases from V and 4 bases from J, leaving 12 bases between. The CDR3 region has the DNA TGTGCCAGCAGTTTAACCAGGGTAGGGAATCAGCCCCAGCATTTT. This codes for CASSLTRVGNQPQHF.

Many counts were recorded for this clonotype. This chain's CDR3 is CASSLDGWPGNGYTF. CDR3 DNA: TGTGCCAGCAGCTTAGATGGGTGGCCAGGGAATGGCTACACCTTC. The chain combines TRBV11-2 with TRBJ1-2, with D possibly being TRBD1 (5 bases). Germline V lookup: CDR1 SGHAT, CDR2 FQNNGV. V gave up 0 bases and J gave up 6 bases, with 14 bases separating them. The length of the CDR3 is 15 residues.

The sample holds a few counts of this clonotype. V and J are TRBV3-1 and TRBJ1-5, with no clear D. The CDR3 is 14 residues long. Germline-derived CDR1 and CDR2 are LGHDT and YNNKEL (reference sequence). The V and J ends lost 4 bases and 4 bases respectively, with 11 bases between them. The CDR3 sequence: CASSPGWANQPQHF. The CDR3 region has the DNA TGTGCCAGCAGCCCCGGCTGGGCAAATCAGCCCCAGCATTTT.

This clonotype was detected many times. The rearrangement uses TRBV5-1 and TRBJ1-6, with D maybe TRBD1 (5 bases). Germline V gives CDR1 SGHRS, CDR2 YFSETQ. This CDR3 comprises 15 residues. Trimming cost V 4 bases and J 9 bases, with 17 bases left between them. DNA of the CDR3: TGCGCCAGCAGCCCGCTCGGCAGGGCGACTTCACCCCTCCACTTT. Residues: CASSPLGRATSPLHF.

The rearrangement uses TRBV9 and TRBJ2-7; 7 bases match TRBD2. The CDR3 length is 13 residues. Germline-derived CDR1 and CDR2 are SGDLS and YYNGEE. V was clipped by 3 bases and J by 3 bases; unmatched bases: 3. CDR3 amino acids: CASSAGEGYEQYF. The DNA for the CDR3 is TGTGCCAGCAGCGCCGGGGAGGGCTACGAGCAGTACTTC.

Many counts were recorded for this clonotype. The chain recombines TRBV7-4 with TRBJ1-1; D gene uncertain. The germline gives CDR1 SGHVT, CDR2 SQSDAQ. Deletions cut 3 bases from V and 1 base from J, with 9 bases between. The CDR3 loop spans 14 amino acids. The CDR3 sequence: CASSFGRTNTEAFF. The CDR3, as DNA: TGTGCCAGCAGCTTCGGCAGGACGAACACTGAAGCTTTCTTT.

The rearrangement links TRBV12-3 or TRBV12-4 to TRBJ2-7; TRBD2 aligns across 13 bases. The V and J ends lost 8 bases and 4 bases, in that order; junction bases with no gene match: 14. This CDR3 has 17 amino acids. In DNA form, the CDR3 reads TGTGCCAGCCGCCCACCCGGGACTAGCGGGACTAAATACGAGCAGTACTTC. Translating it yields CASRPPGTSGTKYEQYF.

Concerning this clonotype: A much larger clone differs by one base, so this may be a read error. The CDR3 reads CASTSRGTQYF. CDR3 sequence (DNA): TGTGCCAGCACCTCTCGAGGGACCCAGTACTTC. The rearrangement links TRBV7-2 to TRBJ2-7; D remains unclear. The last part of the DNA fits TRBJ2-5 better; the J call may be wrong. Per the germline V gene, CDR1 is SGHTA and CDR2 is FQGNSA. This CDR3 has 11 amino acids.

The V and J genes are TRBV7-2 and TRBJ2-7; TRBD1 aligns across 8 bases. Germline assignment: CDR1 SGHTA and CDR2 FQGNSA. After removal of 3 bases from V and 1 base from J, the junction contained 8 bases not matched to a gene. This CDR3 is built from 16 residues. The CDR3 region has the DNA TGTGCCAGCAGCTTCTTGAACAGGGGGTCGTCCTACGAGCAGTACTTC. Encoded protein: CASSFLNRGSSYEQYF.